This passage covers 32 T cell receptor beta chains from one sample sequenced in a study of shared clonotypes between healthy human individuals. The method was immunoSEQ multiplex PCR; TCRdb's version includes in-frame clones alone and lacks a portion of them. This table holds some 2 million clones, roughly 94% found once. The material sequenced was naive CD4+ T cells sorted from blood. Specified subset: CD45RA+ positively selected. All receptors come from a young man in good health.

This chain uses TRBV30 with TRBJ1-1; D is uncertain. Trimming left V 3 bases short and J 0 bases short, with 11 bases between. This CDR3 comprises 14 residues. Germline lookup yields CDR1 GTSNPN and CDR2 SVGIG (reference sequence). The CDR3 region has the DNA TGTGCCTGGAGGGCAGATTCCATGAACACTGAAGCTTTCTTT. Its translation is CAWRADSMNTEAFF.

The chain is built from TRBV27 and TRBJ1-1, with D unclear. Looked up from germline, CDR1 is MNHEY and CDR2 is SMNVEV (reference sequence). Trimming stripped 3 bases from V and 4 bases from J, with 12 bases between. The CDR3 is made up of 14 amino acids. CDR3 in DNA: TGTGCCAGCAGTTTTAAGGGTTGGGGCACTGAAGCTTTCTTT. It encodes CASSFKGWGTEAFF.

This chain links TRBV2 with TRBJ1-6; D may be TRBD1 (5 bases). The germline gives CDR1 SNHLY, CDR2 FYNNEI. The CDR3 has 14 amino acids. V was pared by 3 bases and J by 7 bases, with 10 bases between. CDR3 bases: TGTGCCAGCAGTGATGGACACGGAAATTCACCCCTCCACTTT. Its protein is CASSDGHGNSPLHF.

The chain has TRBV7-9 and TRBJ1-2; D unresolved. The V gene lost 3 bases and the J gene lost 0 bases, with 8 bases spanning the gap. The CDR3 runs 14 residues. Looked up from germline, CDR1 is SEHNR and CDR2 is FQNEAQ (reference sequence). The CDR3 is CASSLGRANYGYTF. Here the CDR3 DNA reads TGTGCCAGCAGCTTGGGCAGAGCTAACTATGGCTACACCTTC.

The chain combines TRBV7-9 with TRBJ2-7, with TRBD2 matching over 10 bases. With V trimmed by 1 base and J by 6 bases, 0 bases remained unmatched. The length of the CDR3 is 13 residues. In germline, CDR1 is SEHNR, CDR2 FQNEAQ (reference sequence). Here the CDR3 DNA reads TGTGCCAGCAGCTTAGTAGCGGGGGGCGAGCAGTACTTC. Translated: CASSLVAGGEQYF.

The V call is TRBV2, the J call TRBJ2-3; no clear D. The CDR3 is made up of 11 amino acids. Germline CDR1 reads SNHLY; CDR2 reads FYNNEI. With 5 bases removed from V and 4 bases from J, the gap between germline ends came to 4 bases. CDR3 in DNA: TGTGCCAGCAGTCGGGCAGATACGCAGTATTTT. This encodes CASSRADTQYF.

Note on this clone: The same CDR3 can be traced to other DNA sequences in this sample. The rearrangement uses TRBV5-1 and TRBJ2-7; 10 positions match TRBD1. Per the germline V gene, CDR1 is SGHRS and CDR2 is YFSETQ. V dropped 2 bases and J dropped 5; count of bases not matched to a gene: 4. The CDR3 extends over 14 amino acids. DNA of the CDR3: TGCGCCAGCAGCTTACGACAGGGGGCGGACGAGCAGTACTTC. The encoded protein is CASSLRQGADEQYF.

The chain uses TRBV7-2 and TRBJ2-1; TRBD1 matches at 12 bases. The ends lost 4 bases at V and 1 base at J; junction bases unmatched: 2. Germline lookup yields CDR1 SGHTA and CDR2 FQGNSA. The CDR3 sequence is 16 residues long. CDR3 DNA sequence: TGTGCCAGCAGCTGGGACAGGGGGCTGTCCTACAATGAGCAGTTCTTC. This encodes CASSWDRGLSYNEQFF.

The chain combines TRBV30 with TRBJ2-6; D is unclear. Trimming took 2 bases from V and 10 from J, leaving 12 bases between them. CDR3 length equals 13 residues. In germline, CDR1 is GTSNPN, CDR2 SVGIG (reference sequence). The CDR3 DNA follows: TGTGCCTGGAGTCCTCGGCTTACAAACGTCCTGACTTTC. Translated, it gives CAWSPRLTNVLTF.

The gene calls are TRBV10-3 and TRBJ1-2, with 7 bases that match TRBD1. Germline V gene lookup returns CDR1 ENHRY and CDR2 SYGVKD. This CDR3 is built from 14 residues. Trimming cost V 0 bases and J 6 bases; bases outside gene matches: 4. CDR3 DNA sequence: TGTGCCATCAGTGAGTCGACAGGGACGAATGGCTACACCTTC. It translates to CAISESTGTNGYTF.

This chain uses TRBV7-8 with TRBJ2-7; D remains unclear. CDR1 is SGHVS and CDR2 is FQNEAQ in the germline V gene. Trimming took off 5 bases at V and 1 base at J, with 15 bases between the two ends. This CDR3 spans 15 amino acids. CDR3 DNA: TGTGCCAGCAGCGTCAACCCGGACGGGTCCTACGAGCAGTACTTC. It codes for CASSVNPDGSYEQYF.

This clone appeared a single time. This rearrangement joins TRBV9 to TRBJ1-3, with D possibly being TRBD1 (6 bases). Germline V CDR1 and CDR2: SGDLS, YYNGEE. The V end lost 6 bases, the J end lost 1 base, and 11 bases lay between the germline ends. This CDR3 has 14 amino acids. The CDR3 loop reads CASTSGQSGNTIYF. The DNA of the CDR3 is TGTGCCAGCACCTCGGGACAATCTGGAAACACCATATATTTT.

The chain carries TRBV27 and TRBJ2-7; TRBD1 aligns across 12 bases. This CDR3 has 20 amino acids. Trimming at V came to 6 bases and at J to 6 bases, leaving 24 bases not matched to a gene. The germline V gene has CDR1 MNHEY and CDR2 SMNVEV (reference sequence). The CDR3 region is CASRRYGPWPGQGARGEQYF. The CDR3 DNA reads TGTGCCAGCAGACGTTACGGTCCGTGGCCGGGACAGGGGGCGCGAGGCGAGCAGTACTTC.

This clone was picked up one time. This rearrangement joins TRBV28 to TRBJ2-7; D is perhaps TRBD2 (6 bases). The germline V and J ends were trimmed by 6 bases and 5 bases, with 11 bases remaining between them. The germline V gene encodes CDR1 MDHEN and CDR2 SYDVKM. The CDR3 spans 12 residues. CDR3 amino acids: CASSLSGHEQYF. In DNA, the CDR3 is TGTGCCAGCAGCCTTAGCGGCCACGAGCAGTACTTC.

On this clone itself: Other DNA sequences in this sample translate to the same CDR3. J is TRBJ1-4 and V is TRBV6-1; D gene unclear. This CDR3 comprises 15 residues. Germline V gene data show CDR1 as MNHNS and CDR2 as SASEGT. Deletions cut 1 base from V and 0 bases from J, with 6 bases between. The CDR3 DNA reads TGTGCCAGCAGTGAAGGGGCAGCAACTAATGAAAAACTGTTTTTT. Protein: CASSEGAATNEKLFF.

The chain has TRBV7-2 and TRBJ2-3; TRBD2 aligns across 7 bases. CDR1 and CDR2 from the germline V gene are SGHTA and FQGNSA. Unmatched junction bases numbered 11, after V lost 5 bases and J lost 0 bases. The CDR3 is 17 residues long. CDR3 region: CASSPPLGRPSTDTQYF. The CDR3 region has the DNA TGTGCCAGCAGCCCTCCCCTCGGGAGGCCCAGCACAGATACGCAGTATTTT.

V and J are TRBV6-5 and TRBJ2-1; D is uncertain. Trimming removed 8 bases from V and 7 bases from J, with 15 bases in between. CDR1 and CDR2 (germline): MNHEY, SVGAGI. The CDR3 is made up of 13 amino acids. The CDR3 here is CASGARGINEQFF. CDR3 sequence (DNA): TGTGCCAGCGGCGCTCGCGGCATAAATGAGCAGTTCTTC.

V usage is TRBV11-2 and J usage is TRBJ2-3, with 9 positions matching TRBD2. Germline V gene sequence: CDR1 SGHAT, CDR2 FQNNGV. The CDR3 has 16 amino acids. With V trimmed by 6 bases and J by 2 bases, 9 bases remained unmatched. In nucleotides, the CDR3 is TGTGCCAGCAGGCAAGGTAGCGGGAGCCCCACAGATACGCAGTATTTT. It translates to CASRQGSGSPTDTQYF.

This CDR3 is CASSLATGQGSGNTIYF. CDR3 bases: TGCGCCAGCAGCTTGGCTACGGGACAGGGTTCTGGAAACACCATATATTTT. The J gene is TRBJ1-3, the V gene TRBV5-1; TRBD1 agrees at 9 bases. The V and J ends lost 0 bases and 1 base, in that order; junction bases with no gene match: 5. CDR1 and CDR2 from the germline V gene are SGHRS and YFSETQ. The CDR3 has 17 residues.

The gene calls are TRBV7-2 and TRBJ2-7, with D tentatively TRBD2 (6 bases). The CDR3 has 16 residues. The V gene's germline CDR1 is SGHTA and CDR2 FQGNSA. V lost 5 bases and J lost 2, with 19 bases in between. CDR3 DNA: TGTGCCAGCAGCCCGATACTAGCCTCGAACCCCTACGAGCAGTACTTC. Translated, it gives CASSPILASNPYEQYF.

The chain carries TRBV6-5 and TRBJ1-6, with 7 bases lining up with TRBD1. The CDR3 is 15 residues long. Germline V lookup: CDR1 MNHEY, CDR2 SVGAGI. V was clipped by 3 bases and J by 6 bases; unmatched bases: 5. This chain's CDR3 is CASSYSGQANSPLHF. In nucleotides, the CDR3 is TGTGCCAGCAGTTATAGCGGACAGGCTAATTCACCCCTCCACTTT.

As for this clone: Other DNA sequences in this sample translate to the same CDR3. V is TRBV7-2 and J is TRBJ2-7, with 8 bases fitting TRBD2. Unmatched junction bases numbered 4, after V lost 3 bases and J lost 0 bases. The CDR3 runs 15 residues. The V gene's germline CDR1 is SGHTA and CDR2 FQGNSA. The CDR3 loop reads CASSLAAGGSYEQYF. CDR3 nucleotides: TGTGCCAGCAGCTTGGCCGCGGGGGGCTCCTACGAGCAGTACTTC.

CDR3 sequence: CASSLGTGFEAFF. CDR3 coding DNA: TGTGCCAGCAGCTTAGGTACGGGGTTCGAAGCTTTCTTT. The chain couples TRBV11-2 to TRBJ1-1, with D uncertain. CDR1 and CDR2 from the germline V gene are SGHAT and FQNNGV. V dropped 1 base and J dropped 8 bases, with 11 bases sitting between them. The CDR3 sequence is 13 residues long.

V usage is TRBV19 and J usage is TRBJ2-1; 10 bases line up with TRBD1. Per the germline V gene, CDR1 is LNHDA and CDR2 is SQIVND (reference sequence). V lost 5 bases to trimming and J lost 9 bases; unmatched junction nucleotides: 10. The CDR3 length is 15 residues. CDR3: CASSRAGTGDPEQFF. CDR3 bases: TGTGCCAGTAGTCGGGCCGGGACAGGGGATCCTGAGCAGTTCTTC.

V usage is TRBV5-1 and J usage is TRBJ2-3, with 9 nucleotides matching TRBD2. Germline assignment: CDR1 SGHRS and CDR2 YFSETQ. The CDR3 totals 15 residues. The junction had 3 bases not matched to a gene; V was cut back by 0 bases and J by 4 bases. CDR3 sequence (DNA): TGCGCCAGCAGCTTGGAAGCGGGGGGTGCAGATACGCAGTATTTT. It codes for CASSLEAGGADTQYF. The full variable domain, completed using reference TRBV5-1 and TRBJ2-3, is KAGVTQTPRYLIKTRGQQVTLSCSPISGHRSVSWYQQTPGQGLQFLFEYFSETQRNKGNFPGRFSGRQFSNSRSEMNVSTLELGDSALYLCASSLEAGGADTQYFGPGTRLTVL.

To note about this clone: Other DNA sequences within the sample encode an identical CDR3. The rearrangement links TRBV18 to TRBJ1-6; possible D gene TRBD1, 6 bases. CDR1 is KGHSH, CDR2 LQKENI, per germline. The CDR3 runs to 13 residues. V lost 2 bases and J lost 7, with 6 bases in between. This CDR3 is CASSPDRNSPLHF. CDR3 DNA: TGTGCCAGCTCACCAGACAGGAATTCACCCCTCCACTTT.

This clone was seen just once. The chain employs TRBV6-6 and TRBJ2-7; maybe TRBD2 (6 bases). Per germline, CDR1 MNHNY and CDR2 SVGAGI (reference sequence). The CDR3 has 12 residues. V dropped 6 bases and J dropped 4 bases, with 10 bases sitting between them. The CDR3 here is CASSERAYEQYF. The CDR3 DNA sequence: TGTGCCAGCAGCGAGCGGGCTTACGAGCAGTACTTC.

The chain employs TRBV5-1 and TRBJ1-1; D unresolved. This CDR3 is built from 14 residues. Germline V gives CDR1 SGHRS, CDR2 YFSETQ. Trimming shortened V by 0 bases and J by 7 bases, and 13 bases separated the two germline ends. CDR3 in amino acids: CASSLEGFPVEAFF. The CDR3, as DNA: TGCGCCAGCAGCTTGGAGGGTTTTCCAGTTGAAGCTTTCTTT.

This clone was seen once. V and J are TRBV28 and TRBJ1-4; 9 bases line up with TRBD1. The CDR3 contains 16 residues. With V trimmed by 1 base and J by 8 bases, 8 bases remained unmatched. Looked up from germline, CDR1 is MDHEN and CDR2 is SYDVKM. CDR3 DNA: TGTGCCAGCAGTTTATCAACAGGGGGCTCTAGGGAAAAACTGTTTTTT. Residues: CASSLSTGGSREKLFF.

The gene calls are TRBV7-4 and TRBJ2-1; 9 bases map to TRBD1. CDR1 is SGHVT and CDR2 is SQSDAQ in the germline V gene. The CDR3 is made up of 18 amino acids. V lost 7 bases, J lost 3 bases, and 16 bases stayed unmatched. The chain's CDR3 is CASIQNRDRAYYYNEQFF. The CDR3 region has the DNA TGTGCCAGCATCCAGAACCGGGACAGGGCTTATTACTACAATGAGCAGTTCTTC.

V gene TRBV29-1 combines with J gene TRBJ1-1; D gene uncertain. V was pared by 4 bases and J by 0 bases, with 12 bases between. The germline gives CDR1 SQVTM, CDR2 ANQGSEA. This CDR3 has 14 amino acids. In DNA, the CDR3 is TGCAGCGTTGTTCGGGCAGGAATGAACACTGAAGCTTTCTTT. Translation gives CSVVRAGMNTEAFF.

CDR3 in amino acids: CASSPGGAAQPQHF. The CDR3 bases are TGCGCCAGCAGCCCCGGTGGGGCGGCTCAGCCCCAGCATTTT. The chain recombines TRBV4-1 with TRBJ1-5; tentative D call: TRBD1 (5 bases). Germline V gene data show CDR1 as MGHRA and CDR2 as YSYEKL. CDR3 length: 14 amino acids. V lost 4 bases, J lost 6 bases, and 13 bases lay in between.